Shown below are 28 T cell receptor beta chains from a single sample sequenced in a study of blood T cell repertoires in COVID-19. Some clones are missing from TCRdb's copy, which holds only in-frame ones; the method was immunoSEQ multiplex PCR. This sample has 81,000 or so clones, with around 88% found just once. The sequencing sample was made of peripheral blood. These TCRs come from a man between 45 and 60 years old with active COVID-19.

The chain carries TRBV9 and TRBJ1-2; 10 bases align to TRBD1. The CDR3 is 17 amino acids. Germline lookup yields CDR1 SGDLS and CDR2 YYNGEE. J was trimmed by 3 bases and V by 4 bases; bases with no gene match: 12. Written as DNA, the CDR3 is TGTGCCAGCAGCCTCGGGGAAAGACAGGGGGCATACTATGGCTACACCTTC. The encoded protein is CASSLGERQGAYYGYTF.

The CDR3 bases are TGTGCCACCAGCAGAGATCGCAGGAACACTGAAGCTTTCTTT. It translates to CATSRDRRNTEAFF. This sequence joins TRBV15 and TRBJ1-1; D is undetermined. The CDR3 is made up of 14 amino acids. Trimming stripped 0 bases from V and 1 base from J, with 6 bases between. Germline V CDR1 and CDR2: LNHNV, YYDKDF (reference sequence).

CDR3 DNA sequence: TGTGCCAGCAGCCGAGGGGGGGCTAACACTGAAGCTTTCTTT. Translated, it gives CASSRGGANTEAFF. V and J are TRBV6-5 and TRBJ1-1; tentatively, D is TRBD1 (6 bases). CDR3 length equals 14 residues. Germline lookup yields CDR1 MNHEY and CDR2 SVGAGI. The V end lost 6 bases, the J end lost 2 bases, and 13 bases lay between the germline ends.

The chain is built from TRBV10-3 and TRBJ2-1; 7 bases line up with TRBD2. CDR1 is ENHRY, CDR2 SYGVKD, per germline. The J segment lost 6 bases and the V segment lost 6 bases, leaving 8 bases of the junction unmatched. The CDR3 is 14 amino acids. The CDR3 DNA follows: TGTGCCATCAGAGGCGGGAGTGGGGGCAATGAGCAGTTCTTC. Its translation: CAIRGGSGGNEQFF.

The chain uses TRBV28 and TRBJ2-7; D not certain. The V and J ends lost 9 bases and 2 bases respectively, with 17 bases between them. Germline values: CDR1 MDHEN, CDR2 SYDVKM. This CDR3 spans 14 amino acids. CDR3 in amino acids: CASHDNTVTYEQYF. The DNA for the CDR3 is TGTGCCAGTCACGACAACACGGTCACCTACGAGCAGTACTTC.

CDR3 protein: CASSFNSHRTDTQYF. CDR3 DNA sequence: TGTGCCAGCAGCTTTAACAGCCACCGAACAGATACGCAGTATTTT. The V call is TRBV11-2, the J call TRBJ2-3; D is uncertain. Germline V CDR1 and CDR2: SGHAT, FQNNGV. The V and J ends lost 3 bases and 3 bases respectively, with 13 bases between them. CDR3 length: 15 amino acids.

This sequence joins TRBV28 and TRBJ2-2; 7 bases are a match to TRBD2. The V and J ends lost 7 bases and 4 bases, in that order; junction bases with no gene match: 9. The CDR3 has 15 residues. Germline lookup yields CDR1 MDHEN and CDR2 SYDVKM. CDR3 sequence: CASTKSQRGTGELFF. The DNA of the CDR3 is TGTGCCAGCACCAAATCCCAGCGGGGCACCGGGGAGCTGTTTTTT. The full variable domain, rest sourced from reference TRBV28 and TRBJ2-2, is DVKVTQSSRYLVKRTGEKVFLECVQDMDHENMFWYRQDPGLGLRLIYFSYDVKMKEKGDIPEGYSVSREKKERFSLILESASTNQTSMYLCASTKSQRGTGELFFGEGSRLTVL.

V and J are TRBV11-2 and TRBJ2-7, with TRBD1 identical over 10 bases. Germline-derived CDR1 and CDR2 are SGHAT and FQNNGV. The CDR3 spans 13 residues. Trimming at V came to 5 bases and at J to 5 bases, leaving 3 bases not matched to a gene. The CDR3 DNA reads TGTGCCAGCAGCAGGGACAGGGGAGACGAGCAGTACTTC. This codes for CASSRDRGDEQYF.

In this sample, this clone turned up once. The chain has TRBV5-1 and TRBJ1-1; weak D call: TRBD1 (5 bases). This CDR3 comprises 15 residues. Germline CDR1 and CDR2: SGHRS and YFSETQ. V dropped 4 bases and J dropped 4 bases, with 17 bases sitting between them. For the CDR3, the DNA is TGCGCCAGCAGCCCCAGGACGGGCCAGGGCACTGAAGCTTTCTTT. Its protein is CASSPRTGQGTEAFF.

The rearrangement uses TRBV29-1 and TRBJ2-1; 9 bases fit TRBD2. The CDR3 contains 14 residues. Germline-derived CDR1 and CDR2 are SQVTM and ANQGSEA. With 4 bases clipped from V and 5 bases from J, the junction kept 6 bases outside the gene matches. DNA of the CDR3: TGCAGCGTTGTGGGCGGGAGGGTCGACAATGAGCAGTTCTTC. Protein sequence: CSVVGGRVDNEQFF.

The J gene is TRBJ2-3, the V gene TRBV18; the match to TRBD1 covers 10 bases. The CDR3 has 17 residues. CDR1 is KGHSH, CDR2 LQKENI, per germline. Trimming at V came to 6 bases and at J to 3 bases, leaving 12 bases not matched to a gene. CDR3 sequence (DNA): TGTGCCAGCTCGAGATCCGAGACAGGGGGCATAACAGATACGCAGTATTTT. This encodes CASSRSETGGITDTQYF.

This clone appeared once. V and J are TRBV15 and TRBJ2-3; D is possibly TRBD2 (5 bases). The CDR3 has 16 residues. Trimming stripped 5 bases from V and 3 bases from J, with 18 bases between. The germline gives CDR1 LNHNV, CDR2 YYDKDF (reference sequence). CDR3 nucleotide sequence: TGTGCCACCAGCGGCGGTCTAGTGGGAGCGACAGATACGCAGTATTTT. It is translated as CATSGGLVGATDTQYF.

The J gene is TRBJ2-7, the V gene TRBV2; 10 bases fit TRBD2. This CDR3 contains 15 residues. Germline CDR1 reads SNHLY; CDR2 reads FYNNEI. V lost 7 bases to trimming and J lost 5 bases; unmatched junction nucleotides: 11. The CDR3 bases are TGTGCCAGCACCCCAGGAGCGGGAGGGCCGGACGAGCAGTACTTC. This gives the protein CASTPGAGGPDEQYF.

The V call is TRBV19, the J call TRBJ1-1; 7 bases match TRBD1. The CDR3 loop spans 12 amino acids. Germline V lookup: CDR1 LNHDA, CDR2 SQIVND (reference sequence). V shed 6 bases and J 8 bases; nucleotides not matched to a gene: 6. The DNA of the CDR3 is TGTGCCAGTAGCCTACAGGGGAGGGAAGCTTTCTTT. This gives the protein CASSLQGREAFF.

V usage is TRBV27 and J usage is TRBJ2-2, with TRBD2 matching over 8 bases. The J segment lost 2 bases and the V segment lost 3 bases, leaving 11 bases of the junction unmatched. The CDR3 runs 18 residues. Germline CDR1 is MNHEY and CDR2 is SMNVEV (reference sequence). The CDR3 nucleotides read TGTGCCAGCAGTTTGATCCCGGGACTAGGAGTTAACACCGGGGAGCTGTTTTTT. Translated: CASSLIPGLGVNTGELFF.

This chain uses TRBV15 with TRBJ2-1, with TRBD1 identical over 7 bases. Trimming at V came to 5 bases and at J to 8 bases, leaving 6 bases not matched to a gene. Per the germline V gene, CDR1 is LNHNV and CDR2 is YYDKDF (reference sequence). The CDR3 extends over 13 amino acids. The CDR3 is CATSEGAGYEQFF. As DNA, the CDR3 is TGTGCCACCAGCGAGGGGGCAGGGTATGAGCAGTTCTTC.

This chain connects TRBV9 to TRBJ2-6; 7 positions agree with TRBD2. The germline gives CDR1 SGDLS, CDR2 YYNGEE. After removal of 4 bases from V and 4 bases from J, the junction contained 14 bases not matched to a gene. The CDR3 spans 18 residues. The CDR3 protein is CASSPRGSGDAGANVLTF. The CDR3, as DNA: TGTGCCAGCAGCCCCCGCGGGAGCGGGGATGCAGGGGCCAACGTCCTGACTTTC.

The chain carries TRBV7-2 and TRBJ2-5; 9 bases line up with TRBD2. In germline, CDR1 is SGHTA, CDR2 FQGNSA. Losses at the gene ends were 5 bases for V and 2 bases for J; bases not matched to a gene: 9. The CDR3 is 16 residues long. CDR3 sequence (DNA): TGTGCCAGCAGCGTAGTGACTAGCGGCAGACAAGAGACCCAGTACTTC. Translated: CASSVVTSGRQETQYF.

The chain uses TRBV9 and TRBJ2-3, with 12 bases that match TRBD2. J lost 8 bases, V lost 5 bases, and 9 bases had no gene match. This CDR3 is 15 amino acids long. Germline lookup yields CDR1 SGDLS and CDR2 YYNGEE. CDR3 in amino acids: CASSDLAGGRGTQYF. The CDR3 DNA follows: TGTGCCAGCAGTGATCTAGCGGGGGGGCGCGGTACGCAGTATTTT.

The rearrangement uses TRBV11-2 and TRBJ2-1; 13 nucleotides align to TRBD2. Germline V gene lookup returns CDR1 SGHAT and CDR2 FQNNGV. This CDR3 has 15 amino acids. Germline trimming cut 0 bases from V and 10 bases from J; bases unmatched to any gene: 3. The CDR3 DNA reads as TGTGCCAGCAGCTTAGAGCCGGGACTAGCGGGAGAGCAGTTCTTC. Translated, it gives CASSLEPGLAGEQFF.

J is TRBJ2-1 and V is TRBV5-6; TRBD2 is a possible D gene (6 bases). V was shortened by 1 base and J by 5 bases, with 16 bases between the two germline ends. The CDR3 covers 16 residues. CDR1 is SGHDT and CDR2 is YYEEEE in the germline V gene. The CDR3, as DNA: TGTGCCAGCAGCTTGTACTCCGCGGGGTCGAACAATGAGCAGTTCTTC. Translation: CASSLYSAGSNNEQFF.

This clone was detected only a few times. This chain connects TRBV5-4 to TRBJ2-7; 9 positions match TRBD1. The V segment lost 0 bases and the J segment 7 bases; nucleotides outside the gene matches: 5. CDR3 length: 14 amino acids. Germline CDR1 and CDR2: SGHNT and YYREEE (reference sequence). The CDR3 is CASSLDRGPGEQYF. The CDR3 DNA sequence: TGTGCCAGCAGCTTGGACAGGGGGCCTGGGGAGCAGTACTTC.

The chain joins TRBV18 to TRBJ2-1; a possible D gene is TRBD2 (5 bases). The CDR3 has 16 amino acids. V was shortened by 0 bases and J by 4 bases, with 13 bases between the two germline ends. Germline lookup yields CDR1 KGHSH and CDR2 LQKENI. The DNA for the CDR3 is TGTGCCAGCTCACCACCAGGGTCCTCGGGGTACAATGAGCAGTTCTTC. This gives the protein CASSPPGSSGYNEQFF. Full variable domain (rest looked up from reference TRBV18 and TRBJ2-1): NAGVMQNPRHLVRRRGQEARLRCSPMKGHSHVYWYRQLPEEGLKFMVYLQKENIIDESGMPKERFSAEFPKEGPSILRIQQVVRGDSAAYFCASSPPGSSGYNEQFFGPGTRLTVL.

V and J are TRBV28 and TRBJ1-4, with D possibly matching TRBD1 (6 bases). Germline V CDR1 and CDR2: MDHEN, SYDVKM. The CDR3 runs 16 residues. Trimming removed 6 bases at V and 8 bases at J, with 22 bases between. The CDR3 sequence is CASRLRTALQSEKLFF. CDR3 DNA: TGTGCCAGCAGACTACGGACAGCCCTCCAGAGCGAAAAACTGTTTTTT.

This clone was picked up a small number of times. V gene TRBV7-3 combines with J gene TRBJ1-1; D not certain. V was cut by 4 bases and J by 3 bases, with 9 bases left in between. Looked up from germline, CDR1 is SGHTA and CDR2 is FQGTGA. CDR3 length equals 13 residues. CDR3: CASSYRVDTEAFF. The CDR3 bases are TGTGCCAGCAGCTACCGGGTGGACACTGAAGCTTTCTTT.

This clone was seen only once. V usage is TRBV7-2 and J usage is TRBJ2-5; 7 bases are shared with TRBD1. V was clipped by 5 bases and J by 4 bases; unmatched bases: 4. This CDR3 has 13 amino acids. The germline gives CDR1 SGHTA, CDR2 FQGNSA. CDR3 nucleotides: TGTGCCAGCAGCGCCGGGACAGCAGAGACCCAGTACTTC. Translation gives CASSAGTAETQYF.

V and J are TRBV29-1 and TRBJ1-6; unclear D gene. The CDR3 has 12 residues. Germline CDR1 is SQVTM and CDR2 is ANQGSEA. V was shortened by 6 bases and J by 7 bases, with 10 bases between the two germline ends. The CDR3 loop reads CSVREPNSPLHF. The CDR3 nucleotides are TGCAGCGTCCGGGAACCCAATTCACCCCTCCACTTT.

The chain couples TRBV6-2 or TRBV6-3 to TRBJ2-4; D perhaps matches TRBD1 (6 bases). The V gene lost 4 bases and the J gene lost 0 bases, with 16 bases spanning the gap. The germline CDR1 and CDR2 sequences are MNHEY and SVGEGT. CDR3 length equals 17 residues. The DNA for the CDR3 is TGTGCCAGCAGTTCCCACGGGACAACACTAGCCAAAAACATTCAGTACTTC. Encoded protein: CASSSHGTTLAKNIQYF.